This record covers a single TCR beta chain. The antigen remains undetermined. TCRdb re-analysed the 5' RACE reads in MiXCR, keeping a single row per CDR3 protein. The table records over 200,000 distinct CDR3 sequences, around 20% of them present only once. The data stem from a study of CD8 T cells in ankylosing spondylitis. Study-wide points: The clones that were linked to disease were reported to be significantly enriched in matched synovial fluid samples from ankylosing spondylitis patients. Disease-linked clones bore a CD8+ phenotype and were relatively rare in peripheral blood. Apparently characteristic of ankylosing spondylitis blood was a TCR beta motif (about 8 highly homologous variants).

The CDR3 runs 15 residues. From germline, CDR1 is DFQATT and CDR2 SNEGSKA (reference sequence). With 0 bases removed from V and 3 bases from J, the gap between germline ends came to 15 bases. This clonotype was sampled from a male donor with ankylosing spondylitis. Sequencing used blood, either unsorted or a sorted T cell fraction (not recorded which). V gene TRBV20-1 combines with J gene TRBJ2-7, with a weak D call TRBD1 (7 bases). Here the CDR3 reads CSARDAGQSDYEQYF. CDR3 DNA sequence: TGCAGTGCTAGAGATGCGGGACAGAGTGACTACGAGCAGTACTTC.